A selection of T cell receptor beta chains follows, all from one sample in a study of CD8 T cells in Susac syndrome. TCRdb re-analysed the immunoSEQ multiplex PCR reads in MiXCR, keeping a single row per CDR3 protein. The top ten clones hold around 0.099% of a sample with about 210,000 distinct CDR3 sequences, 95% of them seen once. Sequencing was performed on CD4+ T cells from PBMCs. The receptor set was obtained from a human donor with multiple sclerosis. Each CDR3 is given with its conserved first and last residue. The D gene is left open where the match is weak.

j_gene,v_gene,d_gene,CDR3aa
TRBJ2-1,TRBV20-1,-,CSASTNQDEQFF
TRBJ1-5,TRBV7-8,-,CASSLLGAAQPQHF
TRBJ1-2,TRBV18,TRBD1,CASSRPGTGGNYGYTF
TRBJ2-2,TRBV29-1,-,CSAVTSGSTGELFF
TRBJ2-3,TRBV3-1,TRBD2,CASSQDDWRGGDTQYF
TRBJ1-2,TRBV28,-,CASSKQGARGYTF
TRBJ2-1,TRBV12-3/TRBV12-4,-,CASSLGLHNNNEQFF
TRBJ2-7,TRBV29-1,TRBD2,CSVGLAGGPFYPHEQYF
TRBJ2-3,TRBV29-1,-,CSVDSRSTDTQYF
TRBJ1-2,TRBV12-3/TRBV12-4,-,CASSSQWVGYTF
TRBJ2-1,TRBV28,TRBD2,CASIVSGQTYNEQFF
TRBJ2-7,TRBV19,-,CASSIGTYEQYF
TRBJ2-7,TRBV30,-,CAWSAGTYEQYF
TRBJ2-5,TRBV20-1,-,CSASLPPGPSETQYF
TRBJ2-5,TRBV7-2,-,CASSLDLRETQYF
TRBJ2-7,TRBV7-9,-,CASSLSSMSSYEQYF
TRBJ2-3,TRBV6-5,-,CASRGENTQYF
TRBJ2-1,TRBV24-1,-,CATSDSVPHEQFF
TRBJ2-3,TRBV13,TRBD2,CASSLVGTTGGTQYF
TRBJ2-5,TRBV5-1,TRBD2,CASSLGGGLETQYF
TRBJ2-3,TRBV29-1,-,CSAHRGGDGTQYF
TRBJ2-1,TRBV3-1,-,CASSQGPAVGEQFF
TRBJ1-2,TRBV28,TRBD1,CASSSSGTGIGYTF
TRBJ2-7,TRBV4-2,-,CASSQQLQVREQYF
TRBJ1-6,TRBV5-1,-,CASSSEGSPLHF
TRBJ2-2,TRBV29-1,-,CSGGNTGELFF
TRBJ2-7,TRBV13,TRBD1,CASSSAYRGYEQYF
TRBJ2-1,TRBV20-1,-,CSAPKQGSYNEQFF
TRBJ1-6,TRBV7-6,-,CASSSMVNYNSPLHF
TRBJ1-4,TRBV29-1,-,CSVGSGFKEKLFF
TRBJ2-7,TRBV20-1,TRBD2,CSARDVAGGAYEQYF
TRBJ2-5,TRBV2,-,CASKLQETQYF
TRBJ2-1,TRBV11-1,TRBD2,CASSLVGSTSGASSYNEQFF
TRBJ2-2,TRBV27,-,CASRTGYGELFF
TRBJ2-7,TRBV3-1,TRBD1,CASSRGTGTSYEQYF
TRBJ1-1,TRBV27,TRBD1,CASSLSGTGVNTEAFF
TRBJ2-1,TRBV12-3/TRBV12-4,-,CASSFQRPYNEQFF
TRBJ2-3,TRBV6-2/TRBV6-3,-,CASSYSLIRQYF
TRBJ1-1,TRBV15,-,CATSRDDRYTEAFF
TRBJ2-7,TRBV29-1,-,CSVEGKQTLGEQYF
TRBJ2-7,TRBV3-1,-,CASTARGRGYEQYF
TRBJ2-1,TRBV28,TRBD2,CASSYPLAGAFLNEQFF
TRBJ2-5,TRBV20-1,TRBD2,CSAKTSGRETQYF
TRBJ1-2,TRBV28,-,CATQGEEANYGYTF
TRBJ2-5,TRBV20-1,TRBD2,CSARPPPGTSGGLVETQYF
TRBJ1-5,TRBV27,-,CASSFRGQPQHF
TRBJ1-1,TRBV7-9,-,CASSRNMNTEAFF
TRBJ2-1,TRBV20-1,TRBD2,CSARDLLGTSGGISYNEQFF
TRBJ1-2,TRBV6-6,TRBD1,CASTRQGGYGYTF
TRBJ2-2,TRBV29-1,-,CSVRGRLAPGELFF
TRBJ2-3,TRBV5-1,-,CASSSSLSTDTQYF
TRBJ1-1,TRBV20-1,-,CSAARRNTEAFF